The rows below give T cell receptor beta chains drawn from one sample of a study of HIV-infected patients and healthy controls. TCRdb recomputed calls from the 5' RACE reads with MiXCR, one row per CDR3 protein. The data contain about 10,000 distinct CDR3 sequences, over 4.5% of them seen just once; the ten biggest clones take up 14% to 15%. The sequenced sample was blood, obtained before antiretroviral therapy. These receptors were taken from an adult with HIV infection. CDR3s include the opening cysteine and the closing phenylalanine or tryptophan. The D gene is left open where the match is weak. Size tells how often a clone was seen (once, few, many) or the class of an expanded clone, and some rows leave it out.

abundance,j_gene,v_gene,d_gene,CDR3nt,CDR3aa
many,TRBJ2-2,TRBV10-3,.,TGTGCCATCAGTGAGAACCCCAGGGAAAGTTACACCGGGGAGCTGTTTTTT,CAISENPRESYTGELFF
many,TRBJ2-1,TRBV11-2,TRBD1,TGTGCCAGCTTGGGACAGCTCAATGAGCAGTTCTTC,CASLGQLNEQFF
medium-sized,TRBJ1-1,TRBV7-2,.,TGTGCCAGCAGCCTATTCATGAACACTGAAGCTTTCTTT,CASSLFMNTEAFF
many,TRBJ2-7,TRBV29-1,TRBD1,TGCAGCGTGACAGGGCTACTCCCCTACGAGCAGTACTTC,CSVTGLLPYEQYF
.,TRBJ1-2,TRBV7-2,.,TGTGCCAGCAGCTTAGGCACGACGGGAGTAGGCGGCTACACCTTC,CASSLGTTGVGGYTF
once,TRBJ2-2,TRBV29-1,.,TGCAGCGTTGAAGGGGCCGCCGGGGAGCTGTTTTTT,CSVEGAAGELFF
many,TRBJ2-1,TRBV10-3,.,TGTGCCATCAGTGGGAGACAGAACAATGAGCAGTTCTTC,CAISGRQNNEQFF
few,TRBJ2-5,TRBV12-3/TRBV12-4,TRBD1,TGTGCCACCCGGGACAGGTTCGAGGAGACCCAGTACTTC,CATRDRFEETQYF
.,TRBJ1-2,TRBV29-1,TRBD1,TGCAGCGCTCAGGACAGGGGGAACTATGGCTACACCTTC,CSAQDRGNYGYTF
many,TRBJ1-2,TRBV19,.,TGTGCCAGTAGTATCATGTCAGTACTGAACTATGGCTACACCTTC,CASSIMSVLNYGYTF
many,TRBJ2-7,TRBV12-3/TRBV12-4,.,TGTGCCAGCAGTTTAGCGGGAGGCGGCGACGAGCAGTACTTC,CASSLAGGGDEQYF
few,TRBJ2-4,TRBV12-3/TRBV12-4,.,TGTGCCAGCAGTCCCCCAACGCCAACAGGGACCCTAGCCAAAAACATTCAGTACTTC,CASSPPTPTGTLAKNIQYF
medium-sized,TRBJ1-1,TRBV2,TRBD1,TGTGCCAGCAGTGGGGGAGGGGGCTACACTGAAGCTTTCTTT,CASSGGGGYTEAFF
many,TRBJ1-3,TRBV6-6,.,TGTGCCAGCAGCCCCTTTGGATCTGGAAACACCATATATTTT,CASSPFGSGNTIYF
many,TRBJ2-3,TRBV28,TRBD1,TGTGCCAGCCGACAGGGAGCGCGCACAGATACGCAGTATTTT,CASRQGARTDTQYF
.,TRBJ2-7,TRBV6-1,TRBD1,TGTGCCAGCAGGGGAGGGACAGGGTTTTCCTACGAGCAGTACTTC,CASRGGTGFSYEQYF
medium-sized,TRBJ2-5,TRBV27,.,TGTGCCAGCAGTTTATCTCCGGGCGCGGAGACCCAGTACTTC,CASSLSPGAETQYF
many,TRBJ2-7,TRBV20-1,.,TGCAGTGCTAGACCTCCAAGCGTCAGCTACGAGCAGTACTTC,CSARPPSVSYEQYF
many,TRBJ2-7,TRBV3-1,.,TGTGCCAGCAGCCAAGGGACTTCACCTACGGGGGAGCAGTACTTC,CASSQGTSPTGEQYF
medium-sized,TRBJ2-1,TRBV2,.,TGTGCCAGCAGTTCAGAATACAATGAGCAGTTCTTC,CASSSEYNEQFF
many,TRBJ2-5,TRBV10-3,.,TGTGCCATCAGTGAGTCTAGGGAGACCCAGTACTTC,CAISESRETQYF
many,TRBJ2-2,TRBV6-6,.,TGTGCCAGCAGTTCGTTGGCAGGGCTCGGGGAGCTGTTTTTT,CASSSLAGLGELFF
medium-sized,TRBJ1-6,TRBV19,.,TGTGCCAGTGCTGAGAGCTCCTATAATTCACCCCTCCACTTT,CASAESSYNSPLHF
medium-sized,TRBJ1-1,TRBV5-5,.,TGTGCCAGCAGCTTGTGGAGGACTGAAGCTTTCTTT,CASSLWRTEAFF
many,TRBJ1-5,TRBV7-2,.,TGTGCCAGCAGCTCAGGGAATCAGCCCCAGCATTTT,CASSSGNQPQHF
many,TRBJ2-2,TRBV4-1,TRBD2,TGCGCCAGCAGCGGACTAGCGGGATCAGGGGAGCTGTTTTTT,CASSGLAGSGELFF
many,TRBJ1-1,TRBV29-1,.,TGCAGCGTTGAGGTCAGGGGCCAGAAGACTGAAGCTTTCTTT,CSVEVRGQKTEAFF
many,TRBJ1-2,TRBV4-1,.,TGCGCCAGCAGCCCGATGAACTCCCACTATGGCTACACCTTC,CASSPMNSHYGYTF
medium-sized,TRBJ2-1,TRBV12-3/TRBV12-4,.,TGTGCCAGCAGTCCAGGGTCTAGCGAGCAGTTCTTC,CASSPGSSEQFF
many,TRBJ2-2,TRBV30,TRBD2,TGTGCCTGGAGTAGGGCGGGAGTGGCCACCGGGGAGCTGTTTTTT,CAWSRAGVATGELFF
many,TRBJ2-6,TRBV2,.,TGTGCCAGCAGTGAAGACCTACAGACTGGGGCCAACGTCCTGACTTTC,CASSEDLQTGANVLTF
.,TRBJ2-3,TRBV7-7,TRBD2,TGTGCCAGCAGCCGAGCGGGAGGGCCCGGGGATACGCAGTATTTT,CASSRAGGPGDTQYF
few,TRBJ2-4,TRBV29-1,.,TGCAGCGTTGAAGATCGGGAGACCTTTGAAAACATTCAGTACTTC,CSVEDRETFENIQYF
many,TRBJ2-2,TRBV24-1,.,TGTGCCACCCAGCAGGATCCCGGGGAGCTGTTTTTT,CATQQDPGELFF
many,TRBJ2-3,TRBV29-1,TRBD2,TGCAGCGTTGATGGGCTAGCGGGGGATACGCAGTATTTT,CSVDGLAGDTQYF
many,TRBJ1-2,TRBV7-9,.,TGTGCCAGCAGCTCCGCAGGGGCCTATGGCTACACCTTC,CASSSAGAYGYTF
.,TRBJ2-7,TRBV6-6,.,TGTGCCAGCAGCTTCGTCCGCTACGAGCAGTACTTC,CASSFVRYEQYF
many,TRBJ2-7,TRBV7-9,TRBD2,TGTGCCAGCAGCTTATCGACTAGCGGACTTAGCTCCTACGAGCAGTACTTC,CASSLSTSGLSSYEQYF
many,TRBJ2-1,TRBV3-1,TRBD2,TGTGCCAGCAGCCAAGCCTCCTGGGGGAGCGGGGCGAAATCCTACAATGAGCAGTTCTTC,CASSQASWGSGAKSYNEQFF
.,TRBJ1-2,TRBV5-1,.,TGCGCCAGCAGCTTGACAGGCCCATCCCCTAGAGACGGCTACACCTTC,CASSLTGPSPRDGYTF
many,TRBJ2-3,TRBV30,.,TGTGCCTGGAAGAGGGACCTACCGGAGGATACGCAGTATTTT,CAWKRDLPEDTQYF
.,TRBJ2-3,TRBV7-9,.,TGTGCCAGCGTCCTGGACCTTACCGGCGAGCCCCCTCGGTATTTT,CASVLDLTGEPPRYF
many,TRBJ2-2,TRBV3-1,TRBD1,TGTGCCACCCAACCGGGACAGATCAACACCGGGGAGCTGTTTTTT,CATQPGQINTGELFF
many,TRBJ2-2,TRBV24-1,.,TGTGCCACCAGTGATTCCGGGACTGATACCGGGGAGCTGTTTTTT,CATSDSGTDTGELFF
.,TRBJ2-5,TRBV10-3,.,TGTGCCATGTCCACAGGGTGGGAAGAGACCCAGTACTTC,CAMSTGWEETQYF
medium-sized,TRBJ1-5,TRBV21-1,.,TGTGCCACCGGCCCAGTGGGGGGTAATCAGCCCCAGCATTTT,CATGPVGGNQPQHF